This passage covers 2 T cell receptor beta chains from one sample sequenced in a study of T cell responses to AZD1222 COVID-19 vaccine. Sequencing used immunoSEQ multiplex PCR; TCRdb keeps in-frame clones, though not all of them. Of approximately 42,000 clones detected, around 88% appear once; the ten largest clones hold around a quarter. The specimen comprised peripheral blood, sampled 28 days after the second AZD1222 dose. The receptors derive from an adult who received the AZD1222 COVID-19 vaccine.

The rearrangement uses TRBV18 and TRBJ1-4; the D is unclear. The CDR3 loop spans 15 amino acids. With 2 bases removed from V and 6 bases from J, the gap between germline ends came to 13 bases. CDR1 and CDR2 from the germline V gene are KGHSH and LQKENI. For the CDR3, the DNA is TGTGCCAGCTCACCAGGGTTTGACGGACATGAAAAACTGTTTTTT. Translation gives CASSPGFDGHEKLFF.

This clone was counted a few times. The chain has TRBV19 and TRBJ1-5; 7 bases are shared with TRBD1. J gave up 6 bases and V 5 bases, and 4 bases lay outside the gene matches. CDR3 length: 13 residues. Germline values: CDR1 LNHDA, CDR2 SQIVND (reference sequence). The CDR3 nucleotides read TGTGCCAGTAGTCGACAGGGCACTCAGCCCCAGCATTTT. Protein sequence: CASSRQGTQPQHF.